Listed below are T cell receptor beta chains from one sample, sequenced in a study of T cells in Graves' hyperthyroidism and ophthalmopathy. TCRdb used MiXCR to reprocess the multiplex PCR reads, holding one entry per CDR3 protein. The table records 600,000 to 800,000 distinct CDR3 sequences, 35% of them present only once. Sequenced sample: blood. The receptor set was obtained from a woman between 35 and 50 years old with Graves' hyperthyroidism. CDR3s include the opening cysteine and the closing phenylalanine or tryptophan. Fields, in order: V gene, J gene, CDR3 length, D gene, clone size, CDR3 protein, CDR3 DNA. A D gene is named only where the DNA matches it firmly. Size values are once, few and many counts, or a class for expanded clones, and some rows have none.

V gene: TRBV20-1
J gene: TRBJ2-7
CDR3 length: 14
D gene: .
clone size: .
CDR3 protein: CSAGGTALTYEQYF
CDR3 DNA: TGCAGTGCTGGGGGGACAGCTTTAACCTACGAGCAGTACTTC

V gene: TRBV5-1
J gene: TRBJ1-1
CDR3 length: 14
D gene: TRBD1
clone size: .
CDR3 protein: CASSLATGETEAFF
CDR3 DNA: TGCGCCAGCAGCTTAGCAACAGGGGAAACTGAAGCTTTCTTT

V gene: TRBV10-1
J gene: TRBJ2-7
CDR3 length: 14
D gene: TRBD1
clone size: few
CDR3 protein: CASSEGGQPYEQYF
CDR3 DNA: TGCGCCAGCAGTGAGGGGGGACAGCCTTACGAGCAGTACTTC

V gene: TRBV7-2
J gene: TRBJ1-6
CDR3 length: 14
D gene: .
clone size: many
CDR3 protein: CASSLDGGNSPLHF
CDR3 DNA: TGCGCCAGCAGCTTAGACGGGGGGAATTCACCCCTCCACTTT

V gene: TRBV29-1
J gene: TRBJ1-2
CDR3 length: 12
D gene: TRBD1
clone size: many
CDR3 protein: CSVRTGLNGYTF
CDR3 DNA: TGCAGCGTTCGGACAGGGTTGAATGGCTACACCTTC

V gene: TRBV13
J gene: TRBJ2-7
CDR3 length: 17
D gene: TRBD1
clone size: .
CDR3 protein: CASSPDRTGTGGREQYF
CDR3 DNA: TGTGCCAGCAGTCCTGACCGAACCGGGACAGGGGGTCGGGAGCAGTACTTC

V gene: TRBV7-6
J gene: TRBJ2-3
CDR3 length: 12
D gene: .
clone size: .
CDR3 protein: CASSLESDTQYF
CDR3 DNA: TGTGCCAGCAGCTTAGAATCAGATACGCAGTATTTT

V gene: TRBV19
J gene: TRBJ1-4
CDR3 length: 16
D gene: .
clone size: many
CDR3 protein: CASSTGPFATNEKLFF
CDR3 DNA: TGTGCCAGTAGTACTGGGCCCTTTGCAACTAATGAAAAACTGTTTTTT

V gene: TRBV12-3/TRBV12-4
J gene: TRBJ1-1
CDR3 length: 12
D gene: .
clone size: .
CDR3 protein: CASSEFYTEAFF
CDR3 DNA: TGTGCCAGCTCTGAGTTTTACACTGAAGCTTTCTTT

V gene: TRBV7-9
J gene: TRBJ1-4
CDR3 length: 13
D gene: .
clone size: .
CDR3 protein: CASSQDMGGKLFF
CDR3 DNA: TGTGCCAGCAGCCAAGATATGGGGGGAAAACTGTTTTTT

V gene: TRBV7-2
J gene: TRBJ1-6
CDR3 length: 15
D gene: TRBD1
clone size: many
CDR3 protein: CASSGVTGSTSPLHF
CDR3 DNA: TGTGCCAGCAGCGGGGTGACAGGGTCAACGTCACCCCTCCACTTT

V gene: TRBV6-2/TRBV6-3
J gene: TRBJ2-2
CDR3 length: 14
D gene: .
clone size: few
CDR3 protein: CASSYGAGSGELFF
CDR3 DNA: TGTGCCAGCAGTTACGGAGCAGGGAGTGGGGAGCTGTTTTTT

V gene: TRBV7-9
J gene: TRBJ1-2
CDR3 length: 15
D gene: TRBD1
clone size: many
CDR3 protein: CASSPSVGGGFGYTF
CDR3 DNA: TGTGCCAGCAGCCCCTCGGTCGGAGGGGGCTTTGGCTACACCTTC

V gene: TRBV10-3
J gene: TRBJ2-6
CDR3 length: 13
D gene: .
clone size: .
CDR3 protein: CAITDDGSNVLTF
CDR3 DNA: TGTGCCATCACCGATGACGGGTCCAACGTCCTGACTTTC

V gene: TRBV7-8
J gene: TRBJ2-7
CDR3 length: 13
D gene: TRBD2
clone size: .
CDR3 protein: CASSHWGGYEQYF
CDR3 DNA: TGTGCCAGCAGCCATTGGGGGGGCTACGAGCAGTACTTC

V gene: TRBV12-3/TRBV12-4
J gene: TRBJ1-1
CDR3 length: 14
D gene: .
clone size: many
CDR3 protein: CASSFLPVNTEAFF
CDR3 DNA: TGTGCCAGCAGTTTTCTCCCCGTAAACACTGAAGCTTTCTTT

V gene: TRBV6-5
J gene: TRBJ2-7
CDR3 length: 16
D gene: TRBD2
clone size: .
CDR3 protein: CASSYRELAGPYEQYF
CDR3 DNA: TGTGCCAGCAGTTACCGGGAACTAGCGGGACCTTACGAGCAGTACTTC

V gene: TRBV20-1
J gene: TRBJ2-5
CDR3 length: 12
D gene: TRBD2
clone size: many
CDR3 protein: CSAGGTTETQYF
CDR3 DNA: TGCAGTGCGGGGGGGACTACGGAGACCCAGTACTTC

V gene: TRBV6-6
J gene: TRBJ1-2
CDR3 length: 14
D gene: .
clone size: few
CDR3 protein: CASSRLTGNYGYTF
CDR3 DNA: TGTGCCAGCAGTCGACTTACAGGGAACTATGGCTACACCTTC

V gene: TRBV28
J gene: TRBJ2-2
CDR3 length: 14
D gene: TRBD2
clone size: .
CDR3 protein: CASGLAGLIGELFF
CDR3 DNA: TGTGCCAGCGGACTAGCGGGACTGATCGGGGAGCTGTTTTTT

V gene: TRBV2
J gene: TRBJ1-1
CDR3 length: 12
D gene: .
clone size: many
CDR3 protein: CASRVSHFEAFF
CDR3 DNA: TGTGCCAGCAGGGTATCCCACTTTGAAGCTTTCTTT

V gene: TRBV20-1
J gene: TRBJ2-7
CDR3 length: 14
D gene: TRBD2
clone size: .
CDR3 protein: CSARGTSGPYEQYF
CDR3 DNA: TGCAGTGCTAGAGGGACTAGCGGCCCCTACGAGCAGTACTTC

V gene: TRBV7-2
J gene: TRBJ1-5
CDR3 length: 16
D gene: .
clone size: few
CDR3 protein: CASSLGTPSPNQPQHF
CDR3 DNA: TGTGCCAGCAGCCTGGGGACACCTAGTCCCAATCAGCCCCAGCATTTT

V gene: TRBV7-2
J gene: TRBJ2-5
CDR3 length: 14
D gene: .
clone size: many
CDR3 protein: CASSLRDGKETQYF
CDR3 DNA: TGTGCCAGCAGCTTAAGGGATGGGAAAGAGACCCAGTACTTC

V gene: TRBV2
J gene: TRBJ1-2
CDR3 length: 13
D gene: .
clone size: many
CDR3 protein: CASSAGYGYGYTF
CDR3 DNA: TGTGCCAGCAGCGCAGGATACGGCTATGGCTACACCTTC

V gene: TRBV6-5
J gene: TRBJ1-2
CDR3 length: 15
D gene: .
clone size: .
CDR3 protein: CASSLETTSPLGYTF
CDR3 DNA: TGTGCCAGCAGCCTAGAGACAACTTCCCCACTTGGCTACACCTTC

V gene: TRBV7-2
J gene: TRBJ1-2
CDR3 length: 13
D gene: .
clone size: .
CDR3 protein: CASSPWSGQGYTF
CDR3 DNA: TGTGCCAGCAGCCCATGGTCTGGGCAGGGCTACACCTTC

V gene: TRBV7-9
J gene: TRBJ1-1
CDR3 length: 14
D gene: .
clone size: .
CDR3 protein: CASSLMVGNTEAFF
CDR3 DNA: TGTGCCAGCAGCTTAATGGTGGGGAACACTGAAGCTTTCTTT

V gene: TRBV5-4
J gene: TRBJ1-1
CDR3 length: 15
D gene: .
clone size: .
CDR3 protein: CASRSSGHGNTEAFF
CDR3 DNA: TGTGCCAGCAGAAGCTCGGGTCACGGGAACACTGAAGCTTTCTTT

V gene: TRBV12-3/TRBV12-4
J gene: TRBJ2-5
CDR3 length: 15
D gene: TRBD2
clone size: few
CDR3 protein: CASSQDLAGEETQYF
CDR3 DNA: TGTGCCAGCAGCCAAGACTTAGCGGGCGAAGAGACCCAGTACTTC

V gene: TRBV14
J gene: TRBJ2-5
CDR3 length: 13
D gene: .
clone size: few
CDR3 protein: CAGSQELQETQYF
CDR3 DNA: TGTGCCGGCAGCCAAGAACTCCAAGAGACCCAGTACTTC

V gene: TRBV20-1
J gene: TRBJ1-5
CDR3 length: 14
D gene: TRBD1
clone size: few
CDR3 protein: CSAKLRDRRQPQHF
CDR3 DNA: TGCAGTGCTAAACTCCGGGACAGAAGGCAGCCCCAGCATTTT

V gene: TRBV9
J gene: TRBJ2-5
CDR3 length: 13
D gene: .
clone size: few
CDR3 protein: CASSVDRAGTQYF
CDR3 DNA: TGTGCCAGCAGCGTAGACAGGGCGGGGACCCAGTACTTC

V gene: TRBV12-3/TRBV12-4
J gene: TRBJ1-1
CDR3 length: 13
D gene: .
clone size: many
CDR3 protein: CASSKSGVSEAFF
CDR3 DNA: TGTGCCAGCAGCAAATCAGGGGTCTCTGAAGCTTTCTTT

V gene: TRBV6-4
J gene: TRBJ2-7
CDR3 length: 16
D gene: .
clone size: few
CDR3 protein: CASSYSRSRWSYEQYF
CDR3 DNA: TGTGCCAGCAGTTACTCGAGGTCTAGGTGGTCCTACGAGCAGTACTTC

V gene: TRBV24-1
J gene: TRBJ2-7
CDR3 length: 15
D gene: .
clone size: many
CDR3 protein: CATSDSWASDYEQYF
CDR3 DNA: TGTGCCACCAGTGATTCTTGGGCCTCGGACTACGAGCAGTACTTC

V gene: TRBV9
J gene: TRBJ2-2
CDR3 length: 15
D gene: TRBD1
clone size: .
CDR3 protein: CASSARDRNTGELFF
CDR3 DNA: TGTGCCAGCAGCGCCCGGGACAGAAACACCGGGGAGCTGTTTTTT

V gene: TRBV6-5
J gene: TRBJ1-1
CDR3 length: 14
D gene: .
clone size: few
CDR3 protein: CASTTPGQNTEAFF
CDR3 DNA: TGTGCCAGCACCACACCAGGGCAGAACACTGAAGCTTTCTTT

V gene: TRBV7-9
J gene: TRBJ2-7
CDR3 length: 16
D gene: TRBD2
clone size: few
CDR3 protein: CASSHWDYASSYEQYF
CDR3 DNA: TGTGCCAGCAGCCACTGGGACTATGCGAGCTCCTACGAGCAGTACTTC

V gene: TRBV4-1
J gene: TRBJ1-3
CDR3 length: 13
D gene: .
clone size: few
CDR3 protein: CASSPGPQNTIYF
CDR3 DNA: TGCGCCAGCAGCCCGGGACCTCAAAACACCATATATTTT

V gene: TRBV6-5
J gene: TRBJ1-2
CDR3 length: 14
D gene: .
clone size: many
CDR3 protein: CASSYSARGYGYTF
CDR3 DNA: TGTGCCAGCAGTTACTCCGCCAGGGGCTATGGCTACACCTTC

V gene: TRBV7-9
J gene: TRBJ2-7
CDR3 length: 17
D gene: .
clone size: few
CDR3 protein: CASSSTTDSDPTYEQYF
CDR3 DNA: TGTGCCAGCAGCTCGACTACGGACAGTGACCCGACCTACGAGCAGTACTTC

V gene: TRBV20-1
J gene: TRBJ1-6
CDR3 length: 16
D gene: .
clone size: .
CDR3 protein: CSAREGDRSYNSPLHF
CDR3 DNA: TGCAGTGCTAGAGAGGGGGATCGTTCCTATAATTCACCCCTCCACTTT

V gene: TRBV2
J gene: TRBJ1-1
CDR3 length: 12
D gene: .
clone size: many
CDR3 protein: CASTPQGTEAFF
CDR3 DNA: TGTGCCAGCACCCCTCAAGGAACTGAAGCTTTCTTT

V gene: TRBV12-3/TRBV12-4
J gene: TRBJ1-2
CDR3 length: 15
D gene: .
clone size: many
CDR3 protein: CASSFGAPDNYGYTF
CDR3 DNA: TGTGCCAGCAGTTTCGGGGCACCTGACAACTATGGCTACACCTTC

V gene: TRBV19
J gene: TRBJ1-2
CDR3 length: 12
D gene: .
clone size: .
CDR3 protein: CASTPTGSGYTF
CDR3 DNA: TGTGCCAGTACCCCGACAGGTAGTGGCTACACCTTC

V gene: TRBV15
J gene: TRBJ1-5
CDR3 length: 16
D gene: .
clone size: .
CDR3 protein: CATSSLPSPDSRGKHF
CDR3 DNA: TGTGCCACCAGCAGTCTACCCAGTCCCGACTCTCGGGGAAAGCATTTT

V gene: TRBV29-1
J gene: TRBJ2-5
CDR3 length: 13
D gene: TRBD1
clone size: .
CDR3 protein: CSLRQGARETQYF
CDR3 DNA: TGCAGCCTGAGACAGGGGGCACGGGAGACCCAGTACTTC

V gene: TRBV12-3/TRBV12-4
J gene: TRBJ2-2
CDR3 length: 17
D gene: .
clone size: few
CDR3 protein: CASIVRPGTGDTGELFF
CDR3 DNA: TGTGCCAGCATTGTTAGGCCGGGGACGGGGGACACCGGGGAGCTGTTTTTT

V gene: TRBV29-1
J gene: TRBJ2-7
CDR3 length: 17
D gene: .
clone size: few
CDR3 protein: CSVVFSRGGSTSYEQYF
CDR3 DNA: TGCAGCGTTGTCTTTTCTCGGGGTGGTAGCACCTCCTACGAGCAGTACTTC

V gene: TRBV5-1
J gene: TRBJ2-2
CDR3 length: 17
D gene: TRBD2
clone size: few
CDR3 protein: CASSLVLAGGRTGELFF
CDR3 DNA: TGCGCCAGCAGCTTGGTACTAGCGGGGGGTCGCACCGGGGAGCTGTTTTTT

V gene: TRBV24-1
J gene: TRBJ2-2
CDR3 length: 14
D gene: TRBD1
clone size: .
CDR3 protein: CATSETGRSGELFF
CDR3 DNA: TGTGCCACCAGTGAGACAGGGCGATCCGGGGAGCTGTTTTTT

V gene: TRBV7-9
J gene: TRBJ2-7
CDR3 length: 15
D gene: .
clone size: .
CDR3 protein: CASSYGEVLPYEQYF
CDR3 DNA: TGTGCCAGCAGTTACGGGGAAGTTCTCCCTTACGAGCAGTACTTC

V gene: TRBV7-9
J gene: TRBJ1-6
CDR3 length: 14
D gene: .
clone size: many
CDR3 protein: CASSLVTADSPLHF
CDR3 DNA: TGTGCCAGCAGCTTAGTGACCGCGGATTCACCCCTCCACTTT

V gene: TRBV20-1
J gene: TRBJ1-6
CDR3 length: 13
D gene: .
clone size: many
CDR3 protein: CSALTKTKSPLHF
CDR3 DNA: TGCAGTGCTCTGACGAAGACGAAGTCACCCCTCCACTTT